This T cell receptor beta chain stems from a study of cytomegalovirus exposure and HLA in healthy donors (TCRdb year 2017). A note on the overall study: In an earlier analysis of roughly 500 of the donors, less than 350 Gb of sequence data and approximately 100 million unique TCR beta sequences from about 180 million T cells were reported. An early release covering about 600 HLA-typed donors comprised roughly 300 gigabases of sequencing data and tens of millions of unique TCR sequences. Among the roughly 410 genotyped donors, around 79% belonged to the genetic ancestry cluster associated with self-reported Caucasian donors. The study aimed to test whether cataloging public T cell receptors could reveal signatures of past pathogen exposure. The T cell repertoires of 666 subjects were profiled by immunosequencing and related to cytomegalovirus serostatus. In addition to the first cohort of 666 subjects, a separate validation cohort of 120 different subjects was used. To predict cytomegalovirus infection status, the study brought together high-throughput TCR immunosequencing, statistical association of individual TCRs with disease status, and machine learning. A later analysis re-analyzed previously published TCR beta repertoires from roughly 630 donors and added high-resolution HLA genotyping to study TCR occurrence patterns. Rather than using new phenotypic data, the later analysis identified candidate immune exposures from TCR beta sequences and from how often those sequences occurred across donors. In an earlier analysis of a few hundred of the donors, high-throughput TCR beta sequencing was used to judge whether each TCR beta V gene segment behaved as functional or pseudogenic. Donor age, sex, ethnicity and CMV serostatus were collected together with the repertoire data. Genome-wide SNP genotypes for about 60% of the roughly 670 donors were used in a later genetic analysis, which treated that subset as a discovery cohort. Every repertoire in the discovery cohort had been generated on one and the same sequencing platform. HLA typing covered class I and class II loci at four-digit resolution. Typing coverage varied by locus: about 629-630 donors for A, B, C, DRB1 and DQB1; under 550 for DQA1; more than 600 for DPA1; under 490 for DPB1. Because of strong linkage in the cohort, roughly five DR-DQ haplotypes were treated as single units for association and clustering. Among roughly 400 genotyped donors of the cohort, an average of around 240,000 unique TCR beta nucleotide sequences was sequenced per donor, of which about 19% were non-productive.

To note about this clone: The antigen it recognizes is unknown. The junction shows a germline mismatch at one end, possibly a read error.

The CDR3, cysteine through phenylalanine, is 13 amino acids long. The read is trimmed to its CDR3 DNA, 39 bases read in frame from base 1. CDR1 is given as SGHRS and CDR2 as YFSETQ, both from the germline V gene. Libraries came from the immunoSEQ multiplex PCR assay. The multiplex PCR relied on a mix of 60 forward primers for TCR Vbeta segments and 13 reverse primers for TCR Jbeta segments. The CDR3 region of rearranged TCR beta genes was amplified from genomic DNA by a multiplex PCR assay. The Illumina HiSeq System was used to sequence the amplified TCR beta libraries as 87-base-pair reads. Processing in the source paper ran as follows. A later analysis counted tens of millions of unique TCR beta chains across the 650 to 800 repertoires, and some 11 million of these chains were shared by at least two donors. A nearest-neighbor algorithm error-corrected the raw reads and collapsed the reads into unique sequences, merging closely related sequences to remove PCR and sequencing errors. CDR3 sequences were aligned to IMGT reference sequences to assign V, D and J gene segments. For a sequence to be retained, at least a six-nucleotide match to both a V gene segment and a J gene segment was required. A rearrangement was called productive if the CDR3 had no stop codons and remained in frame with V and J, and every other rearrangement was called non-productive. CDR3 was defined according to IMGT convention as the region running from the second conserved V-encoded cysteine to the conserved J-encoded phenylalanine. Sequences without an unambiguous match to a single V gene segment were excluded from the earlier analysis of about 600 of the donors. An earlier analysis of 450 to 650 of the donors called V segments functional above 56.7% productive rearrangements and segregating when the between-donor standard deviation exceeded 5%. A statistical classification framework was developed to diagnose cytomegalovirus status using the catalog of TCR beta chain sequences. V and J gene assignment, in a later analysis, came from comparing TCR nucleotide sequences with IMGT/GENE-DB human TR gene sequences. In a later analysis, CDR3 sequences and most-parsimonious VDJ recombination scenarios were assigned using the TCRdist pipeline. In a later analysis, every TCR beta chain was defined by the combination of its CDR3 amino acid sequence and its V-gene family, and reads without a unique V-gene family were dropped. To address suspected cross-contamination and a sequencing artifact, a later analysis removed 592 highly shared, low-generation-probability nucleotide sequences. In a later analysis, a clonal expansion index for each public chain was calculated from normalized within-repertoire ranks of inferred template counts. In a later analysis, generation probabilities were computed using a VDJ recombination model fitted to out-of-frame rearrangements, and the results were checked against IGoR. A later analysis scored TCR-TCR, TCR-HLA and TCR-CMV co-occurrence with hypergeometric tests, applying a repertoire-size bias correction to TCR pairs. To estimate false discovery rates, a later analysis permuted the HLA or CMV assignments 20 times. A later analysis grouped co-occurring TCRs with DBSCAN, adding TCRdist sequence similarity when clustering within HLA-allele-positive subsets. For co-occurrence clustering, repertoires with fewer than 30,000 or more than 120,000 public chains were excluded, along with 5 or 6 repertoires with anomalous nucleotide sharing. TCRdb took over this immuneACCESS table, retaining in-frame rearrangements with V and J assigned. Such tables are incomplete; in checked studies, under half of the missing clones stem from an unresolved V gene, and the remainder is unexplained. V and J calls and clone size are given by that table; D and trimming were obtained from the DNA. The table for this sample lists roughly 140,000 clones; about four fifths of them were counted only once. The ten biggest clones cover roughly 2% of the sample.

The cohort was made up of 666 healthy bone marrow donors. Cohort members were all nominally healthy when sampled, although unrecorded immune exposures were likely present. The donor tested CMV seronegative, placing the donor among the 300 to 400 seronegative members of the cohort. Each donor provided a peripheral blood sample, and peripheral blood mononuclear cells were used for TCR beta sequencing. Genomic DNA extraction from the blood cell samples was performed with the Qiagen DNeasy Blood Extraction Kit. What the research found in general, with its limitations: In a later analysis, HLA-associated TCR beta chains were found to be more clonally expanded and to have lower generation probabilities than equally common non-associated chains. The cohort was sequenced for TCR beta chains only, and without alpha or paired-chain data the features that could be detected were limited. An association between a missense DCLRE1C variant and V-gene and J-gene trimming of TCR beta chains was found in a later genetic analysis and replicated in an independent cohort. In a later analysis, the rate of TCR association differed among HLA loci, with DRB1 alleles having the most associated TCRs and HLA-C alleles having the fewest. Compared with the roughly 700-donor mean, donors in an Asian-associated ancestry cluster had fewer N-insertions in productive TCRs, according to a later genetic analysis. Strong co-occurrence of HLA alleles, especially DR and DQ, made assigning TCR associations to individual alleles difficult. In both the original and validation cohorts, the classifier was reported to diagnose cytomegalovirus status with high specificity and sensitivity. The presence/absence analyses assumed that sequencing depth was roughly uniform across donors, and that assumption may not be true. Most TCR sequences were observed very rarely across donors, whereas some public TCRs were present in many individuals. Three of the identified cytomegalovirus-associated TCR beta chains were confirmed in vitro to be specific for cytomegalovirus antigens. A further reported finding was that TCR beta sequences accurately predicted the HLA-A and HLA-B alleles for most subjects in the first cohort. In a later analysis, several top co-occurrence clusters were reported to appear linked to parvovirus B19, influenza, CMV and Epstein-Barr virus. Correlated functional status among segregating V segments might be attributable to linkage disequilibrium, but an unknown experimental factor could not be ruled out. A later analysis associated 16,951 TCR beta sequences with specific HLA alleles at a false discovery rate of 0.05. The earlier analysis of nearly 600 of the donors excluded 15 to 20 rarely observed V segments, including chromosome 9 orphons, because counts were too low. The study listed 170 or so TCR beta chains as associated with cytomegalovirus. A cluster of highly shared sequence variants was judged likely to be a technical artifact of the sequencing pipeline. Because HLA typing was unavailable for some donors at each locus, only the typed subset was used in association tests. In a later analysis, most CMV-associated TCR beta chains were found to appear HLA-restricted, with HLA associations seemingly driven largely by CMV exposure. It was suggested by the authors that the approach could potentially be generalized to other disease states and immunological phenotypes. The 87-base-pair reads could not distinguish some IMGT-functional V segments, including TRBV6-2 and TRBV6-3, so those segments were excluded. In an earlier analysis of 450 to 750 of the donors, most TCR beta V segments appeared in productive rearrangements about 87% or about 30% of the time, broadly matching IMGT annotations. The only immune exposure information available for the cohort was CMV serostatus.

This clonotype originated in a man aged 25 to 40 in good health and CMV-seronegative. Specimen: PBMCs. The sequence joins TRBV5-1 to TRBJ1-2, and TRBD1 matches 8 of the central bases. CDR3 loop: CASSLGQGFIYPF. The sequenced DNA is TGCGCCAGCAGCTTGGGACAGGGGTTTATCTACCCCTTC.